The rows below give T cell receptor beta chains drawn from one sample of a study of OX40 agonist ivuxolimab in advanced cancers. Produced via immunoSEQ multiplex PCR; TCRdb's table is partial and in-frame only. The sample yields about 80,000 clones, 70% to 90% seen once. The source material was CD4+ or CD8+ T cells sorted from blood, sampled in a trial of the OX40 agonist ivuxolimab. The receptors were gathered from an adult with an advanced solid tumor such as melanoma, head and neck, liver or kidney cancer. Each CDR3 is given with its conserved first and last residue. D genes are given only for firm matches. The listing skips clone size in some rows; elsewhere it reads once, few, many or a size class.

J	size	V	D	CDR3	DNA
TRBJ2-1	NA	TRBV6-6	NA	CASSFTLGYEQFF	TGTGCCAGCAGTTTCACCTTAGGCTATGAGCAGTTCTTC
TRBJ2-1	NA	TRBV27	TRBD2	CASSYYTGTSGLGPYNEQFF	TGTGCCAGCAGCTATTACACCGGGACTAGCGGGCTGGGACCCTACAATGAGCAGTTCTTC
TRBJ1-4	NA	TRBV19	NA	CASKLSPGGRSNEKLFF	TGTGCCAGTAAACTATCACCGGGGGGGAGATCTAATGAAAAACTGTTTTTT
TRBJ2-7	NA	TRBV7-9	TRBD1	CASSTGQGLNEQYF	TGTGCCAGCAGCACAGGACAGGGGCTCAACGAGCAGTACTTC
TRBJ1-1	once	TRBV29-1	NA	CSAETRLSLGTEAFF	TGCAGCGCCGAGACCAGACTTTCTCTCGGCACTGAAGCTTTCTTT
TRBJ1-2	NA	TRBV6-5	NA	CASRTANYGYTF	TGTGCCAGCAGAACAGCTAACTATGGCTACACCTTC
TRBJ2-3	once	TRBV9	TRBD2	CASSVGTSGGASTDTQYF	TGTGCCAGCAGCGTTGGGACTAGCGGGGGGGCCAGCACAGATACGCAGTATTTT
TRBJ1-5	NA	TRBV19	TRBD1	CATLDRGHQPQHF	TGTGCCACCCTCGACAGGGGCCATCAGCCCCAGCATTTT
TRBJ1-4	NA	TRBV18	NA	CASSPLPDNYEKLFF	TGTGCCAGCTCACCACTTCCGGACAATTATGAAAAACTGTTTTTT
TRBJ2-1	NA	TRBV7-9	NA	CASSLTASSYNEQFF	TGTGCCAGCAGCTTAACAGCTAGCTCCTACAATGAGCAGTTCTTC
TRBJ2-1	NA	TRBV5-1	NA	CASSSSTPSSYNEQFF	TGCGCCAGCAGCTCCTCGACTCCTAGCTCCTACAATGAGCAGTTCTTC
TRBJ2-3	NA	TRBV5-6	NA	CASRNRGLTQYF	TGTGCCAGCAGAAACCGGGGACTGACGCAGTATTTT
TRBJ2-2	once	TRBV2	NA	CASKGVDTGELFF	TGTGCCAGCAAGGGAGTGGACACCGGGGAGCTGTTTTTT
TRBJ2-4	NA	TRBV2	NA	CASRDQTENIQYF	TGTGCCAGCAGAGACCAGACAGAGAACATTCAGTACTTC
TRBJ2-1	NA	TRBV9	TRBD2	CASRGPGERGFNEQFF	TGTGCCAGCAGGGGCCCCGGGGAGCGGGGTTTCAATGAGCAGTTCTTC